The T cell receptor (beta chain) described here comes from a study of T cell changes during pregnancy in multiple sclerosis. Assay used: immunoSEQ multiplex PCR; TCRdb lists only in-frame clones, some missing. This table has about 62,000 clones, roughly nine tenths appearing once. The germline V gene has CDR1 SGHNT and CDR2 YYREEE (reference sequence). CDR3 length: 16 amino acids. Trimming cost V 1 base and J 8 bases; bases outside gene matches: 6. The origin of this receptor is a female donor with multiple sclerosis, enrolled in a pregnancy study. Source: peripheral blood, taken in the first trimester of pregnancy. The chain carries TRBV5-4 and TRBJ2-1, with 13 bases identical to TRBD2. The chain's CDR3 is CASSLKLAGGPDEQFF. CDR3 in DNA: TGTGCCAGCAGCTTGAAACTAGCGGGGGGGCCGGATGAGCAGTTCTTC.